These 6 T cell receptor beta chains originate from one sample sequenced in a study of cytomegalovirus exposure and HLA in healthy donors. The assay was immunoSEQ multiplex PCR, and TCRdb's table has in-frame clones only and misses some. The table shows some 200,000 clones, with around 86% occurring only once. Specimen: PBMCs. The receptors originated from a man aged 25-40 years in good health and CMV-seropositive.

This chain links TRBV19 with TRBJ1-1; the D gene is possibly TRBD1 (5 bases). The CDR3 is 12 residues long. CDR1 and CDR2 from the germline V gene are LNHDA and SQIVND (reference sequence). Trimming stripped 8 bases from V and 0 bases from J, with 7 bases between. In DNA form, the CDR3 reads TGTGCCAGTGGGACGGTGAACACTGAAGCTTTCTTT. Translated, it gives CASGTVNTEAFF.

The rearrangement links TRBV5-1 to TRBJ2-2, with D tentatively TRBD1 or TRBD2 (6 bases each). Trimming took off 0 bases at V and 2 bases at J, with 11 bases between the two ends. The CDR3 length is 16 residues. Germline V gene sequence: CDR1 SGHRS, CDR2 YFSETQ. The CDR3 sequence is CASSLGGGGNTGELFF. The CDR3 DNA follows: TGCGCCAGCAGCTTGGGCGGAGGGGGAAACACCGGGGAGCTGTTTTTT.

The V call is TRBV27, the J call TRBJ2-7, with TRBD1 matching 7 bases. This CDR3 is built from 14 residues. Trimming cost V 5 bases and J 2 bases; bases outside gene matches: 6. The germline gives CDR1 MNHEY, CDR2 SMNVEV (reference sequence). The CDR3 protein is CASSLYRGPYEQYF. The CDR3 DNA is TGTGCCAGCAGTCTTTACAGGGGCCCCTACGAGCAGTACTTC.

This clone has only one observation. The chain recombines TRBV18 with TRBJ2-7; no clear D. Trimming took off 1 base at V and 0 bases at J, with 7 bases between the two ends. Germline values: CDR1 KGHSH, CDR2 LQKENI. The CDR3 is 14 residues long. The CDR3, as DNA: TGTGCCAGCTCACCACTAGGGAACTCCTACGAGCAGTACTTC. Protein sequence: CASSPLGNSYEQYF.

This chain uses TRBV5-1 with TRBJ2-5; possibly TRBD1 for D (6 bases). The CDR3 extends over 15 amino acids. The germline V gene has CDR1 SGHRS and CDR2 YFSETQ. V dropped 1 base and J dropped 7 bases, with 17 bases sitting between them. The CDR3 DNA reads TGCGCCAGCAGCTTGCCTCGGGACAATTTGGGGACCCAGTACTTC. Its protein is CASSLPRDNLGTQYF.

V usage is TRBV9 and J usage is TRBJ2-7; a weak D match, TRBD1 (5 bases). Germline CDR1 and CDR2: SGDLS and YYNGEE. V dropped 0 bases and J dropped 2 bases, with 12 bases sitting between them. This CDR3 has 15 residues. The CDR3 is CASSVGQGLTYEQYF. CDR3 bases: TGTGCCAGCAGCGTAGGGCAGGGTCTTACCTACGAGCAGTACTTC.